This T cell receptor beta chain was sequenced during a study of T cells in Graves' hyperthyroidism and ophthalmopathy (dated by TCRdb to the late 2010s). About the investigation overall: Peripheral blood was sampled at the time of initial diagnosis, prior to any treatment. Whether ophthalmopathy could be predicted prospectively was tested in an independent validation cohort made up of fewer than 20 hyperthyroidism patients plus 17 patients who later progressed to ophthalmopathy. In about 6 Graves' hyperthyroidism patients, the study also compared T-cell repertoires from thyroid tissue with T-cell repertoires from blood. For training and testing, the 100 or so patients in the discovery cohort were randomly divided in a 7:3 ratio. Following sampling, methimazole starting at 30 mg daily was given to hyperthyroidism patients, and high-dose intravenous methylprednisolone was given to ophthalmopathy patients. TCR V-J signatures able to tell the groups apart were searched for in a discovery cohort of 100 patients, of whom over 40 had Graves' ophthalmopathy and around 58 had stable Graves' hyperthyroidism. According to the paper, TCR Vbeta CDR3 sequencing was carried out on about 140 peripheral blood samples, which came from about 45 ophthalmopathy, around 75 hyperthyroidism and roughly 17 progressor patients. Points the paper makes about the study in general: In validation, the model predicted progression to ophthalmopathy with roughly 70% sensitivity and around 72% specificity, a median of 6.5 months before onset. Sample size was not statistically predetermined, and investigators were not blinded to group allocation. Most expanded thyroid clonotypes (frequency above 0.001) were also detected in blood, a finding suggesting that blood repertoires may reflect thyroid immune responses. A 13 V-J signature model separated ophthalmopathy from stable hyperthyroidism, with just over 85% sensitivity and roughly 81% specificity in cross-validation and 80%/75% in testing.

Graves' hyperthyroidism was defined as stable when no progression to ophthalmopathy occurred over 18 months of follow-up. Hyperthyroidism patients were newly diagnosed, had a disease duration of under 2 months, and were aged 18 to 65 years. Any patient with an uncontrolled infection, another autoimmune disease, pregnancy or lactation was excluded. Diagnoses were established on the basis of clinical symptoms, serum thyroxine and TRAb, thyroid ultrasound, and orbital computed tomography. Ficoll-Paque density gradient centrifugation was used to isolate PBMCs from 8.5 to 10 ml of fresh peripheral blood. Total RNA was extracted using Trizol reagent, and RNA quality was assessed on an Agilent 2100 Bioanalyzer. Regarding this clonotype: Its antigen specificity is not known. No base-level quality is on record; no much larger clone is a single base apart.

The TCR beta CDR3 regions were amplified from the RNA transcripts. The TCR CDR3 was subjected to a first round of RT-PCR using the HTBI primer set and the Qiagen OneStep RT-PCR kit. Libraries were constructed in a second round of multiplex PCR, after which size selection and purification were carried out. Libraries were sequenced paired-end with 100 bp reads on an Illumina HiSeq2000. The source study handled its data this way. SOAPnuke was used to process the raw data, removing reads that contained adapters or uncalled bases, had a mean Phred below 15, or lacked an exact match to the constant primer or identifier. COPE v1.2.5 was used to merge high-quality paired reads, and clonotypes were defined as unique nucleotide sequences. Clonotypes were aligned to IMGT TRBV, TRBD and TRBJ reference segments using MiTCR v1.1. The analysis included only V-J combinations with a frequency above 0.0001, which together covered 99.2% of the repertoires. The TCS score was defined as F50 (clonal expansion) divided by E x V (chaos), with BLOSUM62-based TCRdist calculated between CDR3 peptides within each V-J. Welch's t-statistics and random forest reduced around 550 V-J features to under 15, which were used in a naive Bayes classifier (R e1071). The raw public data were reprocessed by TCRdb itself: fastp quality trimming at Q25, MiXCR clonotype calling, in-frame beta chains only. Rows with one shared CDR3 protein collapse into an entry with the most common genes and DNA. The V and J calls and clone size are TCRdb's, not the authors'. The sample table records about 560,000 distinct CDR3 sequences; 16% of these occur just once. The ten largest clones represent 15% to 20% of the sample.

V and J are trimmed by 8 bases and 10 bases, and the gene matches miss 11 bases of the junction. From cysteine to phenylalanine, the CDR3 is 14 amino acids long. Kept here is only the CDR3 DNA, which spans 42 bases and is read in frame from base 1. CDR1 and CDR2 (MNHEY, SMNVEV) derive from the germline V gene (reference sequence). The sequence derives from a woman younger than 30 with Graves' hyperthyroidism. Recombination linked TRBV27 to TRBJ2-1; TRBD2 fits 10 bases in the junction. Input material: blood. The nucleotide sequence is TGTGCCAGCTCCGGACTAGCGGACCTTTGGGAGCAGTTCTTC. Its product reads: CASSGLADLWEQFF.